The rows below give T cell receptor beta chains drawn from one sample of a study of cytomegalovirus exposure and HLA in healthy donors. Libraries were prepared by immunoSEQ multiplex PCR; TCRdb keeps only in-frame clonotypes and omits some of them. This sample carries 150,000 to 200,000 clones, 65% to 85% of them seen once, and the ten largest clones take roughly 6.2%. Material for sequencing was PBMCs. The origin of the receptors is a male donor in good health and CMV-seropositive. The CDR3 runs from the conserved cysteine through the conserved F or W. Each record gives: J gene, V gene, D gene, clone size, CDR3 protein, CDR3 DNA. The D gene is left open where the match is weak. Only some rows state a clone size, as once, few, many or a class for expanded clones.

TRBJ1-5	TRBV7-8	-	-	CASSLAVRGILPQHF	TGTGCCAGCAGCTTAGCAGTCAGGGGTATTTTACCCCAGCATTTT
TRBJ2-5	TRBV4-1	TRBD2	-	CASSQKTSGMQETQYF	TGCGCCAGCAGCCAAAAGACTAGCGGGATGCAAGAGACCCAGTACTTC
TRBJ1-2	TRBV10-3	-	-	CAISGDRKYYGYTF	TGTGCCATCAGCGGAGACAGGAAGTACTATGGCTACACCTTC
TRBJ1-4	TRBV30	-	once	CAWASGQQYEKLFF	TGTGCCTGGGCCTCAGGACAGCAATATGAAAAACTGTTTTTT
TRBJ2-5	TRBV6-1	TRBD2	-	CASSELSGSMETQYF	TGTGCCAGCAGTGAATTGAGCGGGAGTATGGAGACCCAGTACTTC
TRBJ2-5	TRBV20-1	-	-	CSARGAQGQYF	TGCAGTGCTAGGGGAGCCCAGGGGCAGTACTTC
TRBJ2-7	TRBV5-1	TRBD2	-	CASSLTGWEGEQCF	TGCGCCAGCAGCTTGACAGGCTGGGAGGGCGAGCAGTGCTTC
TRBJ2-5	TRBV5-1	TRBD2	-	CASSVAGEQTQYF	TGCGCCAGCAGCGTAGCGGGAGAACAGACCCAGTACTTC
TRBJ1-4	TRBV13	TRBD1	-	CASSSRGGTGALPTNEKLFF	TGTGCCAGCAGCTCCCGTGGGGGGACAGGGGCCCTGCCAACTAATGAAAAACTGTTTTTT
TRBJ2-1	TRBV7-9	TRBD2	-	CASSLAGLAGSHNEQFF	TGTGCCAGCAGCTTAGCCGGGCTAGCGGGATCTCACAATGAGCAGTTCTTC
TRBJ2-5	TRBV18	-	-	CASSLGLQETQYF	TGTGCCAGCTCACTGGGACTTCAAGAGACCCAGTACTTC
TRBJ1-1	TRBV2	-	-	CASVFRVEAFF	TGTGCCAGCGTATTCAGGGTTGAAGCTTTCTTT
TRBJ2-5	TRBV19	TRBD1	few	CASKRDRGRETQYF	TGTGCCAGTAAGAGGGACAGGGGTCGAGAGACCCAGTACTTC
TRBJ2-6	TRBV18	TRBD1	-	CASSPRQGAGVGANVLTF	TGTGCCAGCTCACCAAGACAGGGGGCTGGGGTAGGGGCCAACGTCCTGACTTTC
TRBJ1-3	TRBV5-1	-	-	CASSWAGAYSGNTIYF	TGCGCCAGCAGCTGGGCAGGGGCGTACTCTGGAAACACCATATATTTT
TRBJ1-2	TRBV15	-	-	CATSRDSDPTGLGVYTF	TGTGCCACCAGCAGAGATTCCGATCCGACAGGCCTCGGAGTCTACACCTTC
TRBJ2-7	TRBV6-5	TRBD2	-	CASSSERDRYYEQYF	TGTGCCAGCAGTTCGGAGCGGGATCGATACTACGAGCAGTACTTC
TRBJ1-1	TRBV7-3	-	-	CASSPQGLTEAFF	TGTGCCAGCAGTCCGCAGGGTCTCACTGAAGCTTTCTTT
TRBJ1-1	TRBV6-5	-	-	CARPGHKIMNTEAFF	TGTGCCAGGCCGGGACATAAGATAATGAACACTGAAGCTTTCTTT
TRBJ2-3	TRBV4-2	-	once	CASSQRVSTDTQYF	TGTGCCAGCAGCCAGCGCGTTAGCACAGATACGCAGTATTTT
TRBJ2-1	TRBV28	TRBD1	-	CASSQLGQGNPNEQFF	TGTGCCAGCAGCCAACTTGGACAGGGGAATCCGAATGAGCAGTTCTTC
TRBJ1-4	TRBV7-8	-	-	CASSLAGGSNEKLFF	TGTGCCAGCAGCTTAGCGGGGGGTTCTAATGAAAAACTGTTTTTT
TRBJ2-1	TRBV7-9	-	-	CASSPSRGSSYNEQFF	TGTGCCAGCAGCCCCTCCCGGGGGAGCTCCTACAATGAGCAGTTCTTC
TRBJ1-3	TRBV11-2	-	-	CASKIQHSGNTIYF	TGTGCCAGCAAGATTCAACACTCTGGAAACACCATATATTTT
TRBJ2-1	TRBV19	TRBD2	-	CASSIQSTAGGQNEQFF	TGTGCCAGTAGTATTCAAAGCACGGCGGGAGGGCAGAATGAGCAGTTCTTC
TRBJ2-1	TRBV18	TRBD2	-	CASSPLGLASNEQFF	TGTGCCAGCTCACCACTCGGACTAGCGAGCAATGAGCAGTTCTTC
TRBJ1-2	TRBV6-1	-	-	CASRITGPYGYTF	TGTGCCAGCAGAATTACAGGCCCCTATGGCTACACCTTC
TRBJ2-2	TRBV10-3	TRBD1	-	CAIRGTGNTGELFF	TGTGCCATCAGGGGGACAGGCAACACCGGGGAGCTGTTTTTT
TRBJ2-7	TRBV28	-	once	CASRIGGPDEQYF	TGTGCCAGCAGGATCGGAGGACCGGACGAGCAGTACTTC
TRBJ1-1	TRBV5-1	TRBD1	few	CASSLPDRDGTEAFF	TGCGCCAGCAGCCTACCTGACAGGGACGGCACTGAAGCTTTCTTT
TRBJ1-1	TRBV5-4	-	once	CASREDSGATEAFF	TGTGCCAGCAGGGAGGACAGTGGGGCCACTGAAGCTTTCTTT
TRBJ2-3	TRBV11-1	-	-	CASSFMTADTQYF	TGTGCCAGCAGTTTCATGACAGCGGATACGCAGTATTTT
TRBJ2-7	TRBV6-5	TRBD2	once	CASSYGATGGYEQYF	TGTGCCAGCAGTTACGGGGCGACGGGAGGGTACGAGCAGTACTTC
TRBJ2-1	TRBV29-1	TRBD1	-	CSVARDRSFNEQFF	TGCAGCGTTGCCCGGGACAGGAGTTTTAATGAGCAGTTCTTC
TRBJ1-2	TRBV19	TRBD1	-	CASVRTGHNYGYTF	TGTGCCAGCGTTAGGACAGGGCATAACTATGGCTACACCTTC
TRBJ2-2	TRBV7-6	TRBD2	-	CASSPPAGRGSGELFF	TGTGCCAGCAGCCCCCCCGCCGGGAGGGGGAGCGGGGAGCTGTTTTTT
TRBJ2-7	TRBV11-1	-	-	CASSLTGRGEQYF	TGTGCCAGCAGCTTAACGGGACGGGGGGAGCAGTACTTC
TRBJ1-6	TRBV27	-	-	CASSLRRSNSPLHF	TGTGCCAGCAGTTTGAGGAGATCTAATTCACCCCTCCACTTT
TRBJ1-2	TRBV30	TRBD1	-	CAWSGADWTGSYGYTF	TGTGCCTGGAGTGGGGCTGATTGGACAGGGAGTTATGGCTACACCTTC
TRBJ2-1	TRBV5-1	TRBD1	-	CASSLDRDVDEQFF	TGCGCCAGCAGCCTTGACAGGGATGTGGATGAGCAGTTCTTC
TRBJ2-3	TRBV7-9	-	-	CASSKPQGLSTDTQYF	TGTGCCAGCAGCAAACCTCAGGGTCTGAGCACAGATACGCAGTATTTT
TRBJ2-5	TRBV29-1	TRBD1	-	CSVRDRGVSQETQYF	TGCAGCGTTCGGGACAGGGGAGTCTCCCAAGAGACCCAGTACTTC
TRBJ1-1	TRBV7-3	-	few	CASSPEPYSVEAFF	TGTGCCAGCAGCCCCGAACCTTACAGTGTTGAAGCTTTCTTT
TRBJ2-7	TRBV30	TRBD2	-	CAWDEGTSGSSYEQYF	TGTGCCTGGGACGAGGGGACTAGCGGAAGCTCCTACGAGCAGTACTTC
TRBJ2-1	TRBV4-2	TRBD2	once	CASSPLGLAGLNEQFF	TGTGCCAGCAGCCCCCTGGGCCTAGCGGGACTAAATGAGCAGTTCTTC
TRBJ2-5	TRBV7-9	TRBD1	-	CASSTGQGWETQYF	TGTGCCAGCAGCACAGGACAGGGATGGGAGACCCAGTACTTC
TRBJ1-4	TRBV28	-	-	CASSLDRNEKLFF	TGTGCCAGCAGCTTAGACAGGAATGAAAAACTGTTTTTT
TRBJ1-1	TRBV18	-	-	CASSPARTEAFF	TGTGCCAGCTCACCCGCGCGGACTGAAGCTTTCTTT
TRBJ1-2	TRBV14	TRBD1	-	CASSTPGQGNYGYTF	TGTGCCAGCAGCACCCCGGGACAGGGGAACTATGGCTACACCTTC
TRBJ2-5	TRBV11-2	TRBD2	-	CASSLEYGLAEQETQYF	TGTGCCAGCAGCTTAGAGTACGGACTAGCGGAACAAGAGACCCAGTACTTC
TRBJ2-3	TRBV30	TRBD2	-	CAWGLAGGTDTQYF	TGTGCCTGGGGCCTAGCGGGAGGTACAGATACGCAGTATTTT
TRBJ2-7	TRBV7-9	-	-	CASSVKTHEQYF	TGTGCCAGCAGCGTTAAGACTCATGAGCAGTACTTC
TRBJ1-1	TRBV13	-	-	CASSLRGWGAFF	TGTGCCAGCAGTTTGCGGGGGTGGGGAGCTTTCTTT
TRBJ2-1	TRBV30	TRBD2	-	CAWSGYWTSGGYNEQFF	TGTGCCTGGAGTGGTTATTGGACTAGCGGAGGGTACAATGAGCAGTTCTTC